A single sample gave rise to the 31 T cell receptor gamma chains below, sequenced in a study of human gamma delta and Vdelta1 T cells. TCRdb re-called the PCR reads via CATT. This table has about 420 gamma-chain clones, around 12% appearing once. Sequencing was done on a sample of Vdelta1 gamma-delta T cells from blood. Source of these receptors: a human donor in good health.

Details on this clone: It differs at one base from a far larger clone, so likely a read error. This rearrangement joins TRGV8 to TRGJP1. The junction had 2 bases not matched to a gene; V was cut back by 3 bases and J by 4 bases. This CDR3 has 13 amino acids. Germline CDR1 is VENAVY and CDR2 is YDSYNSRV. The CDR3 DNA follows: TGTGCCACCTGGGATGACACTGGTTGGTTCAAGATATTT. It codes for CATWDDTGWFKIF.

In this sample, this clone turned up a few times. The protein that TCRdb holds for this DNA derives from a much larger clone and differs from the translated DNA at residue 10, which likely indicates a read error; the protein shown here is translated from the DNA. This sequence joins TRGV5 and TRGJ1 or TRGJ2. CDR3 length: 13 residues. The V gene's germline CDR1 is VINAFY and CDR2 YDVSNSKD. CDR3 sequence reads: CATWDRVPYRKLF. As DNA, the CDR3 is TGTGCCACCTGGGACAGGGTCCCTTATAGGAAACTCTTT.

J is TRGJ1 or TRGJ2 and V is TRGV3. The germline gives CDR1 VTNTFY, CDR2 YDVSTARD (reference sequence). The CDR3 loop spans 13 amino acids. V lost 1 base to trimming and J lost 4 bases; unmatched junction nucleotides: 4. The CDR3 here is CATWDSRYYKKLF. The CDR3 DNA reads as TGTGCCACCTGGGACAGTCGCTATTATAAGAAACTCTTT.

This clone rates as medium-sized. This chain joins TRGV2 and TRGJ1 or TRGJ2. Germline CDR1 is EGSNGY and CDR2 is YDSYNSKV. V shed 0 bases, J shed 16 bases, and the junction held 12 bases outside the gene matches. The CDR3 loop spans 12 amino acids. As DNA, the CDR3 is TGTGCCACCTGGGACGGGCGAACGCCCTATCTCTTT. As protein: CATWDGRTPYLF.

With regard to this clone: At one end, the junction sequence differs from germline, possibly due to a read error. The rearrangement joins TRGV2 to TRGJ1 or TRGJ2. Germline V gene data show CDR1 as EGSNGY and CDR2 as YDSYNSKV. The CDR3 contains 14 residues. In nucleotides, the CDR3 is TGTGCCACCTGGGACGGGCCAAGGAGGTATAAGAAACTCTTC. Amino acids: CATWDGPRRYKKLF.

As regards this clone: A far larger clone is only one base removed, so a read error is likely. The J gene is TRGJ1 or TRGJ2, the V gene TRGV9. V lost 0 bases to trimming and J lost 5 bases; unmatched junction nucleotides: 22. This CDR3 is 19 amino acids long. Germline V gene data show CDR1 as GITISATS and CDR2 as ISYDGTV (reference sequence). The CDR3 nucleotides are TGTGCCTTGTGGGAGGTGCGCGGGATGGACCCCGAAAGGGATTATAAGAAACTCTTT. Its protein is CALWEVRGMDPERDYKKLF.

By its share, this clone is medium-sized. One base separates it from a far larger clone, so it is likely a read error. This CDR3 is also generated by other DNA sequences in the sample. The chain links TRGV9 to TRGJP. Looked up from germline, CDR1 is GITISATS and CDR2 is ISYDGTV (reference sequence). The CDR3 has 18 residues. The CDR3 protein is CALWEVIPQELGKKIKVF. The DNA for the CDR3 is TGTGCCTTGTGGGAGGTGATCCCCCAAGAGTTGGGCAAAAAAATCAAGGTATTC.

The chain has TRGV5 and TRGJ1 or TRGJ2. Germline-derived CDR1 and CDR2 are VINAFY and YDVSNSKD. This CDR3 is built from 11 residues. V was pared by 9 bases and J by 14 bases, with 16 bases of the junction left unmatched. CDR3 residues: CATGWYYPQLF. In nucleotides, the CDR3 is TGTGCCACCGGTTGGTATTATCCGCAACTCTTT.

V gene TRGV9 was called; the J gene was not. The CDR3 is 11 amino acids. CDR1 and CDR2 (germline): GITISATS, ISYDGTV (reference sequence). CDR3 sequence: CAGWEDRTKIF. CDR3 nucleotides: TGTGCCGGGTGGGAGGACCGAACCAAAATATTT.

Remarks on this clone: The amino acid sequence in TCRdb belongs to a much larger clone and departs from this DNA's translation at residue 7, likely a sequencing read error; the sequence shown is translated from the DNA. J is TRGJ1 or TRGJ2 and V is TRGV9. The CDR3 has 13 residues. Germline V gene sequence: CDR1 GITISATS, CDR2 ISYDGTV (reference sequence). The ends lost 4 bases at V and 8 bases at J; junction bases unmatched: 11. The CDR3 reads CALWEGSNNKKLF. CDR3 DNA: TGTGCCTTGTGGGAAGGGAGTAATAATAAGAAACTCTTT.

This clone was counted only a few times. This DNA's translation and the protein TCRdb lists, from a much larger clone, do not match at residue 5, likely due to a read error; the protein shown is translated from the DNA. The J gene is TRGJ1 or TRGJ2, the V gene TRGV9. In germline, CDR1 is GITISATS, CDR2 ISYDGTV (reference sequence). The CDR3 is 11 residues long. With V trimmed by 12 bases and J by 10 bases, 15 bases remained unmatched. The CDR3 region has the DNA TGTGCCGGGTGGAAGGACCGAAAGAAACTCTTT. Its translation: CAGWKDRKKLF.

This clone was seen only a few times. The translation of this DNA and the TCRdb protein of a much larger clone differ at residue 4, probably owing to a read error; the protein shown here is translated from the DNA. The V and J genes are TRGV5 and TRGJ1 or TRGJ2. CDR1 and CDR2 from the germline V gene are VINAFY and YDVSNSKD. The length of the CDR3 is 11 residues. V dropped 9 bases and J dropped 3; count of bases not matched to a gene: 5. The CDR3 DNA follows: TGTGCCACCGGGTTTTATTATAAGAAACTCTTT. This translates into CATGFYYKKLF.

This clone was observed once. The genes are TRGV9 and TRGJ1 or TRGJ2. The junction had 29 bases not matched to a gene; V was cut back by 0 bases and J by 6 bases. This CDR3 has 21 amino acids. CDR1 is GITISATS, CDR2 ISYDGTV, per germline (reference sequence). The chain's CDR3 is CALWEVRIVGSGWDGGYKKLF. CDR3 nucleotides: TGTGCCTTGTGGGAGGTGCGGATCGTTGGTTCTGGATGGGATGGGGGTTATAAGAAACTCTTT.

Details on this clone: A far larger clone is a single base away, which makes a read error likely. Other DNA sequences in this specimen translate into the identical CDR3. This chain uses TRGV9 with TRGJ1 or TRGJ2. The CDR3 is 19 residues long. Germline CDR1 GITISATS, CDR2 ISYDGTV (reference sequence). V was clipped by 0 bases and J by 5 bases; unmatched bases: 22. The CDR3 loop is CALWEVRGTDPERDYKKLF. CDR3 DNA sequence: TGTGCCTTGTGGGAGGTGCGCGGGACGGACCCCGAGAGGGATTATAAGAAACTCTTT.

In its sample, this clone is medium-sized (0.01 to 0.1%). The chain employs TRGV3 and TRGJ1 or TRGJ2. The CDR3 consists of 15 residues. The V gene end was trimmed by 0 bases and the J gene end by 2 bases; junction bases not matched to a gene: 7. Germline-derived CDR1 and CDR2 are VTNTFY and YDVSTARD (reference sequence). As DNA, the CDR3 is TGTGCCACCTGGGACAGGCCGAGCTATTATTATAAGAAACTCTTT. This encodes CATWDRPSYYYKKLF.

This clone was observed a few times. TCRdb's listed protein matches a much larger clone and diverges from this DNA's translation at residue 4, likely through a read error; the protein shown comes from the DNA. This chain connects TRGV8 to TRGJP1. Germline lookup yields CDR1 VENAVY and CDR2 YDSYNSRV. The CDR3 extends over 13 amino acids. The CDR3 spells CATCDNTGWFKIF. For the CDR3, the DNA is TGTGCCACCTGTGATAACACTGGTTGGTTCAAGATATTT.

This clone is labeled medium-sized. A far larger clone is a single base away, which makes a read error likely. The chain joins TRGV3 to TRGJ1 or TRGJ2. The CDR3 spans 11 residues. V lost 3 bases and J lost 12; bases outside the gene matches: 8. CDR1 is VTNTFY and CDR2 is YDVSTARD in the germline V gene (reference sequence). CDR3 sequence (DNA): TGTGCCACCTGGGACGGGCAGGGGAAACTCTTT. It is translated as CATWDGQGKLF.

Judged by abundance, this clone is large. Different DNA sequences within this sample yield the same CDR3. The V gene is TRGV2, the J gene TRGJ1 or TRGJ2. From germline, CDR1 is EGSNGY and CDR2 YDSYNSKV. The length of the CDR3 is 13 residues. J lost 3 bases, V lost 1 base, and 3 bases had no gene match. CDR3 nucleotide sequence: TGTGCCACCTGGGACGGCCTTTATTATAAGAAACTCTTT. Translating gives CATWDGLYYKKLF.

Notes on this clone: TCRdb attributes to this sequence the protein of a much larger clone, which differs from the DNA translation at residue 8; a read error is likely, and the protein displayed is translated from the DNA. The chain is built from TRGV9 and TRGJP. V dropped 0 bases and J dropped 4; count of bases not matched to a gene: 6. Germline loops: CDR1 GITISATS, CDR2 ISYDGTV (reference sequence). The CDR3 runs 18 residues. DNA for the CDR3: TGTGCCTTGTGGGAGGTGATCCTTCAAGAGTTGGGCAAAAAAATCAAGGTATTT. This encodes CALWEVILQELGKKIKVF.

By sample fraction, this clone is medium-sized. A far more abundant clone sits one base away, making this likely a read error. The rearrangement links TRGV9 to TRGJ1 or TRGJ2. CDR1 is GITISATS and CDR2 is ISYDGTV in the germline V gene (reference sequence). The CDR3 runs to 11 residues. Trimming at V came to 2 bases and at J to 12 bases, leaving 7 bases not matched to a gene. CDR3 protein: CALWEDRRKLF. The CDR3 nucleotides are TGTGCCTTGTGGGAGGACCGAAGGAAACTCTTT.

This clone appeared a few times. A far larger clone differs by one base, so this is likely a read error. This chain uses TRGV2 with TRGJ1 or TRGJ2. The CDR3 sequence is 12 residues long. CDR1 is EGSNGY, CDR2 YDSYNSKV, per germline. CDR3 in amino acids: CAAWETPNKKLF. CDR3 nucleotide sequence: TGTGCCGCCTGGGAGACCCCCAATAAGAAACTCTTT.

By sample share, this clone is medium-sized. Only one base separates this from a far larger clonotype, so it likely reflects a read error. The V call is TRGV9, the J call TRGJ1 or TRGJ2. The CDR3 contains 11 residues. Germline V CDR1 and CDR2: GITISATS, ISYDGTV (reference sequence). DNA of the CDR3: TGTGCCTTGTGTGAGGACCGAAAGAAACTCTTT. Its protein product is CALCEDRKKLF.

The chain recombines TRGV3 with TRGJ1 or TRGJ2. J gave up 7 bases and V 0 bases, and 15 bases lay outside the gene matches. CDR3 length: 16 amino acids. CDR1 VTNTFY and CDR2 YDVSTARD come from the germline V gene (reference sequence). The CDR3 sequence: CATWDRQCREGYKKLF. As DNA, the CDR3 is TGTGCCACCTGGGACAGGCAGTGCCGGGAGGGATATAAGAAACTCTTT.

This clone counts as large (0.1 to 1%). With only one base between it and a far larger clone, this is likely a read error. The J gene is TRGJP, the V gene TRGV9. The germline V gene has CDR1 GITISATS and CDR2 ISYDGTV (reference sequence). Trimming removed 2 bases from V and 4 bases from J; junction bases left unmatched: 8. The length of the CDR3 is 18 residues. The CDR3 bases are TGTGCCTTGTGGGAGGCGATCCCCCAAGAGTTGGGCAAAAAAATCAAGGTATTT. Protein product: CALWEAIPQELGKKIKVF.

This clone is classed as medium-sized. The rearrangement joins TRGV2 to TRGJ1 or TRGJ2. The CDR3 spans 13 residues. V lost 0 bases and J lost 7; bases outside the gene matches: 6. CDR1 is EGSNGY and CDR2 is YDSYNSKV in the germline V gene. In DNA, the CDR3 is TGTGCCACCTGGGACGGGCGGAGGTATAAGAAACTCTTT. Translation gives CATWDGRRYKKLF.

For this clone: With a far larger clone one base away, a read error is the likely cause. J is TRGJP1 and V is TRGV8. The CDR3 contains 13 residues. From germline, CDR1 is VENAVY and CDR2 YDSYNSRV. The CDR3 DNA sequence: TGTGCCGCCTGGGATAACACTGGTTGGTTCAAGATATTT. It specifies CAAWDNTGWFKIF.

This clone rates as medium-sized. The V call is TRGV2, the J call TRGJ1 or TRGJ2. Germline V gene lookup returns CDR1 EGSNGY and CDR2 YDSYNSKV. The CDR3 consists of 11 residues. The ends lost 4 bases at V and 12 bases at J; junction bases unmatched: 9. CDR3 sequence: CATWDPFGKLF. CDR3 sequence (DNA): TGTGCCACCTGGGATCCTTTCGGGAAACTCTTT.

As concerns this clone: A far larger clone is off by one base, so a read error is likely. Other nucleotide sequences in the sample specify the same CDR3. The V gene is TRGV5, the J gene TRGJ1 or TRGJ2. The CDR3 runs 15 residues. V trimming: 4 bases; J trimming: 3 bases; junction bases outside the gene matches: 12. Per the germline V gene, CDR1 is VINAFY and CDR2 is YDVSNSKD. The CDR3 coding sequence is TGTGCCACCTGGGATAGGCCCACCGGTTATTATAAGAAACTCTTT. The encoded protein is CATWDRPTGYYKKLF.

Regarding this clone: A far larger clone is one nucleotide away, so this likely arose from a read error. The gene calls are TRGV9 and TRGJ1 or TRGJ2. CDR1 and CDR2 (germline): GITISATS, ISYDGTV (reference sequence). The CDR3 sequence is 12 residues long. CDR3 loop: CALCEAYYKKLF. The CDR3 DNA reads as TGTGCCTTGTGTGAGGCCTATTATAAGAAACTCTTT.

The genes are TRGV8 and TRGJ1 or TRGJ2. V lost 5 bases and J lost 7; bases outside the gene matches: 8. The CDR3 runs 12 residues. Per germline, CDR1 VENAVY and CDR2 YDSYNSRV. Here the CDR3 reads CATWGLGYKKLF. DNA of the CDR3: TGTGCCACCTGGGGGCTAGGGTATAAGAAACTCTTT.

A note on this clone: Possible read error: a much larger clone is one base away. Other DNA sequences within the sample encode an identical CDR3. J is TRGJ1 or TRGJ2 and V is TRGV4. Germline assignment: CDR1 EGSTGY and CDR2 YDSYTSSV. CDR3 size: 16 residues. CDR3 bases: TGCGCCACCTGGGACGTTCGCCGACAGAATTATTATAAGAAACTCTTT. Encoded protein: CATWDVRRQNYYKKLF.